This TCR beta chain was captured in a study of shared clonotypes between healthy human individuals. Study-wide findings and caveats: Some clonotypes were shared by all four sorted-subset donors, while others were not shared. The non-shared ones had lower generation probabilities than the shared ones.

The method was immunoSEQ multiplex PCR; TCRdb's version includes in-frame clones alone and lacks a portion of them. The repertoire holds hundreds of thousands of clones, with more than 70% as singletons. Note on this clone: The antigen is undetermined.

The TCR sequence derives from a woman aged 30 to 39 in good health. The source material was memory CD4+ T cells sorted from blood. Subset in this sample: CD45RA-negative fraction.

The DNA for the CDR3 is TGTGCCAGCGGTCGGCAGGGCTGGAATCAGCCCCAGCATTTT. Its translation is CASGRQGWNQPQHF. This chain links TRBV6-6 with TRBJ1-5; the D gene is possibly TRBD1 (5 bases). Trimming removed 8 bases from V and 4 bases from J, with 15 bases in between. Germline lookup yields CDR1 MNHNY and CDR2 SVGAGI (reference sequence). There are 14 residues in the CDR3.